A single T cell receptor (beta chain) is shown here with its context. As yet, its antigen is unknown. CDR3 length equals 14 residues. Unmatched junction bases numbered 4, after V lost 2 bases and J lost 4 bases. Per germline, CDR1 SGHRS and CDR2 YFSETQ. The source of the sample is a study of identical twins. Study-wide results and limits: Out-of-frame sharing of TCR alpha in monozygotic twins was underestimated by models.

MiXCR was run by TCRdb on the 5' RACE reads, yielding one entry per CDR3 protein. The table includes over 500,000 distinct CDR3 sequences, 22% detected once. These records were also assigned to another study, of T cells expressing NK-cell markers.

The TCR was taken from a woman younger than 35 in good health. The chain has TRBV5-1 and TRBJ2-5, with 8 bases that match TRBD1. Material for sequencing was CD4+ T cells sorted from blood. The CDR3 DNA reads as TGCGCCAGCAGCTTCGGGACAGGTCGAGAGACCCAGTACTTC. This encodes CASSFGTGRETQYF.